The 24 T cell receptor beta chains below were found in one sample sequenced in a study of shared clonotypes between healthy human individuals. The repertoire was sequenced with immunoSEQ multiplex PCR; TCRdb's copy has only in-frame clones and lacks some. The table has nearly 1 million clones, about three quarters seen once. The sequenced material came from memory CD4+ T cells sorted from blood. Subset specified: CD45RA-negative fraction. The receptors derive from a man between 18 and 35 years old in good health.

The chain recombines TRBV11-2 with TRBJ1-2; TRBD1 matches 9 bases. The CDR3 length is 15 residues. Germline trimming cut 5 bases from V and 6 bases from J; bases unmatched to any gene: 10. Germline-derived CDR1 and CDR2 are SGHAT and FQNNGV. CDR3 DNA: TGTGCCAGCAGCCAGGCCGGGACAGGGTCAGATGGCTACACCTTC. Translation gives CASSQAGTGSDGYTF.

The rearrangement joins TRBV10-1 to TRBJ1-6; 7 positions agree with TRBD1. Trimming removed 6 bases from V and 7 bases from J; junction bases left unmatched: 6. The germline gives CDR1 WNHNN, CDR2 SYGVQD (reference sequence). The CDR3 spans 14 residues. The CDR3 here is CASSQTGRNSPLHF. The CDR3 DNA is TGCGCCAGCAGCCAGACAGGGAGAAATTCACCCCTCCACTTT.

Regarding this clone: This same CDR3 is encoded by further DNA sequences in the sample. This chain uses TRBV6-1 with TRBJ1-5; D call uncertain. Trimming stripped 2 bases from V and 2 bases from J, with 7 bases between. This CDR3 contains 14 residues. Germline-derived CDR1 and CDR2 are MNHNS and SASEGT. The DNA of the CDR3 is TGTGCCAGCAGTGAATTCGGGGGCAATCAGCCCCAGCATTTT. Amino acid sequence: CASSEFGGNQPQHF.

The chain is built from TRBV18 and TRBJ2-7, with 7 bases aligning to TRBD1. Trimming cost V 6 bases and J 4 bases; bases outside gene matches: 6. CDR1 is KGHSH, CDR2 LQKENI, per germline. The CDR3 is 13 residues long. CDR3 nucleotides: TGTGCCAGCTCGTCTACAGGGGAGTACGAGCAGTACTTC. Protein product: CASSSTGEYEQYF.

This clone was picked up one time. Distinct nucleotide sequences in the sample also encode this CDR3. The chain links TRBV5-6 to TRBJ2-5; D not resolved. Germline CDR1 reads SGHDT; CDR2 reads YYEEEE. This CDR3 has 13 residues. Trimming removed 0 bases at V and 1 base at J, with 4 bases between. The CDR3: CASSLGRQETQYF. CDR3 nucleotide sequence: TGTGCCAGCAGCTTGGGTCGCCAAGAGACCCAGTACTTC.

The CDR3, as DNA: TGTGCCAGCAGTGCCCTCCGGGGGGGTCGTTATGAGCAGTTCTTC. As protein: CASSALRGGRYEQFF. This chain joins TRBV2 and TRBJ2-1; 8 positions match TRBD2. Germline V CDR1 and CDR2: SNHLY, FYNNEI. With 4 bases clipped from V and 8 bases from J, the junction kept 10 bases outside the gene matches. The CDR3 covers 15 residues.

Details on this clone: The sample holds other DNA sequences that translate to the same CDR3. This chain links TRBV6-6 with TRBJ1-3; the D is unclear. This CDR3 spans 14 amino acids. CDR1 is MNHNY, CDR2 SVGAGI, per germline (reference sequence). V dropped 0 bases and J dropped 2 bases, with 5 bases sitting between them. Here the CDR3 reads CASSYSGAGNTIYF. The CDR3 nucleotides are TGTGCCAGCAGTTACTCCGGGGCTGGAAACACCATATATTTT.

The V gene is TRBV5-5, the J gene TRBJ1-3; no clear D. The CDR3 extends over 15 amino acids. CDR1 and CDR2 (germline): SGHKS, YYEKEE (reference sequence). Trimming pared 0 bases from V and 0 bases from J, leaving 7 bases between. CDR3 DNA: TGTGCCAGCAGCTTGGCTAAAAACTCTGGAAACACCATATATTTT. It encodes CASSLAKNSGNTIYF.

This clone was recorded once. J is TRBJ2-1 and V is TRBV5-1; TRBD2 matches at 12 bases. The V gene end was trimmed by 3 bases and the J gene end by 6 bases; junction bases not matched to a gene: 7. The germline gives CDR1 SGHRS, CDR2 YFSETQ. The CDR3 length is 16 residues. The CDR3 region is CASSSNLAGGPNEQFF. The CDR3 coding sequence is TGCGCCAGCAGCTCGAATCTAGCGGGAGGGCCCAATGAGCAGTTCTTC.

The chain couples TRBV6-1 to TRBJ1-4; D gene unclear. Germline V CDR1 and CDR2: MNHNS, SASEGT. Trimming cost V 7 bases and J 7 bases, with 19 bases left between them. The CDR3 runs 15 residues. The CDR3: CASMPQRSGFEKLFF. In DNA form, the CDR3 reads TGTGCCAGCATGCCTCAAAGGTCCGGGTTTGAAAAACTGTTTTTT.

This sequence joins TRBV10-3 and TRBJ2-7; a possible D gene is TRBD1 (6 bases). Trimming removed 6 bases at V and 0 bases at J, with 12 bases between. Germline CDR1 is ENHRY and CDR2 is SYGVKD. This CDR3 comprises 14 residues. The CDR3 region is CAIRRTESSYEQYF. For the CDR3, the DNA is TGTGCCATCAGGAGGACAGAGAGCTCCTACGAGCAGTACTTC.

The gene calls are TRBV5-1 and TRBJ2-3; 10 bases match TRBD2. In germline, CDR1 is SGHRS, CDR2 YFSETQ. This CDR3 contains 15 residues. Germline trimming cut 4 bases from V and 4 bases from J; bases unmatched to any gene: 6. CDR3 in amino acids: CASSRKREGSDTQYF. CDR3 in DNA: TGCGCCAGCAGCCGAAAGCGGGAGGGCTCAGATACGCAGTATTTT.

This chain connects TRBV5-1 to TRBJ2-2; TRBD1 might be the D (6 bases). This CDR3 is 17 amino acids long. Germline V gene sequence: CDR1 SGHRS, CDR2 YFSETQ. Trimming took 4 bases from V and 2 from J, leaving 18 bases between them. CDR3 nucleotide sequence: TGCGCCAGCAGCCTAACGACAGGACTCCCCAACACCGGGGAGCTGTTTTTT. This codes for CASSLTTGLPNTGELFF.

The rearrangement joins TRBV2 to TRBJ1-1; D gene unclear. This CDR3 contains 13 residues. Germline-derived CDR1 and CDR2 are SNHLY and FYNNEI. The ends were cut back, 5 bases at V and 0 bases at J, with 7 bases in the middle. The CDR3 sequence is CASSFDMNTEAFF. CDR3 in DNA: TGTGCCAGCAGTTTTGACATGAACACTGAAGCTTTCTTT. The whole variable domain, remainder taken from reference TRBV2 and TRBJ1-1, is EPEVTQTPSHQVTQMGQEVILRCVPISNHLYFYWYRQILGQKVEFLVSFYNNEISEKSEIFDDQFSVERPDGSNFTLKIRSTKLEDSAMYFCASSFDMNTEAFFGQGTRLTVV.

The CDR3, as DNA: TGTGCCAGCAGTGAACAGGACACCAATCAGCCCCAGCATTTT. It codes for CASSEQDTNQPQHF. The V call is TRBV6-1, the J call TRBJ1-5, with a possible D match to TRBD1 (5 bases). The germline CDR1 and CDR2 sequences are MNHNS and SASEGT. V shed 2 bases and J shed 3 bases, with 8 bases lying between them. The CDR3 consists of 14 residues.

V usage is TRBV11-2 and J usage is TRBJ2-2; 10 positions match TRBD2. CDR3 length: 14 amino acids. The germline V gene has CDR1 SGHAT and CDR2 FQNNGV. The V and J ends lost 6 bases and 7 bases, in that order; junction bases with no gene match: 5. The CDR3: CASRSLAGSGELFF. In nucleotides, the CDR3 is TGTGCCAGCAGGTCACTAGCGGGAAGCGGGGAGCTGTTTTTT.

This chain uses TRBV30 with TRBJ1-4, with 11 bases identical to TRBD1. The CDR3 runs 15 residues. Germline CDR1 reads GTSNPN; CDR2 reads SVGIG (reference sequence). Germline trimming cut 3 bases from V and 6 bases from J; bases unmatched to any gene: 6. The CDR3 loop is CAWSSRTGGDEKLFF. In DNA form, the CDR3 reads TGTGCCTGGAGCTCGAGGACAGGGGGCGATGAAAAACTGTTTTTT.

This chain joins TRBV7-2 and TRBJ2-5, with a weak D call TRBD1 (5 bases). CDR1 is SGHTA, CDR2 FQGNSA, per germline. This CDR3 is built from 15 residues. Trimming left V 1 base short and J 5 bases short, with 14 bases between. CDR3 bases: TGTGCCAGCAGCTTAGTGGGTCAGGCAGGGGAGACCCAGTACTTC. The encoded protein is CASSLVGQAGETQYF. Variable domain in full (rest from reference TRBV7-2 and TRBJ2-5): GAGVSQSPSNKVTEKGKDVELRCDPISGHTALYWYRQSLGQGLEFLIYFQGNSAPDKSGLPSDRFSAERTGGSVSTLTIQRTQQEDSAVYLCASSLVGQAGETQYFGPGTRLLVL.

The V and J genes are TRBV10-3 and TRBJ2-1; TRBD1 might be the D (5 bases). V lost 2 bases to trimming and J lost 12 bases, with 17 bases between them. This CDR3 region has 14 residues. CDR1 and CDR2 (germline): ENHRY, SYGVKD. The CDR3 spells CAISEAVGAQMQFF. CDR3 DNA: TGTGCCATCAGTGAGGCGGTAGGGGCCCAGATGCAGTTCTTC.

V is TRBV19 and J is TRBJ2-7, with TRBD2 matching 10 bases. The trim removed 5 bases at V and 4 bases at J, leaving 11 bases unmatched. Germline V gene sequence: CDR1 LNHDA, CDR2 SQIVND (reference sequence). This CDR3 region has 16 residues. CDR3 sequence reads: CASSPQVTSGMYEQYF. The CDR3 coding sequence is TGTGCCAGTAGTCCCCAAGTCACTAGCGGGATGTACGAGCAGTACTTC.

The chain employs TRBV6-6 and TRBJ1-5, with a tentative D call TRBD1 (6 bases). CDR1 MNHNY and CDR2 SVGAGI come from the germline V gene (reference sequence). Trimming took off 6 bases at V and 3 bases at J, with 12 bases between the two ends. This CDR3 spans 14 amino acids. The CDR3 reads CASSLDRFNQPQHF. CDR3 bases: TGTGCCAGCAGCCTAGACAGGTTCAATCAGCCCCAGCATTTT.

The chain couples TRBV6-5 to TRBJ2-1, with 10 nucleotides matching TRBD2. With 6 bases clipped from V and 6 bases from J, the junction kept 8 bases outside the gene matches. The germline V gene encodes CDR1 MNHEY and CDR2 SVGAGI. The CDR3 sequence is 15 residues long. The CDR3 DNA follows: TGTGCCAGCAGATCACTAGCGGGACATTTCAATGAGCAGTTCTTC. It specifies CASRSLAGHFNEQFF.

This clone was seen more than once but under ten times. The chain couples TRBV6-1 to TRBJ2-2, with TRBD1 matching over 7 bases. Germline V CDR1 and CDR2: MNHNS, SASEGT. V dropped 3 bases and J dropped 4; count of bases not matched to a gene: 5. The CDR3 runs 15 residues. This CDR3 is CASSEQTGITGELFF. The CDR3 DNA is TGTGCCAGCAGTGAGCAGACAGGGATCACCGGGGAGCTGTTTTTT.

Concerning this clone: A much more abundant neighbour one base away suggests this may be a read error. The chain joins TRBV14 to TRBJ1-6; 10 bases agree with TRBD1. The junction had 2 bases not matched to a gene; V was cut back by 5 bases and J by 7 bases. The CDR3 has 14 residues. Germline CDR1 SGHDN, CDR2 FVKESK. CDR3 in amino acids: CASSAGQGNSPLHF. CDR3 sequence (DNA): TGTGCCAGCAGCGCGGGACAGGGGAATTCACCCCTCCACTTT.